Listed below are T cell receptor beta chains from one sample, sequenced in a study of T-cell memory formation after mild COVID-19. TCRdb redid the calling of the 5' RACE reads with MiXCR, one entry per CDR3 protein. The table lists more than 400,000 distinct CDR3 sequences, 18% of them singletons. The source material was PBMCs or a T cell subset sorted from them (not recorded which). All receptors come from an adult woman who had mild COVID-19 (a few samples of this study predate the infection). Cell type and time point are not known. Both conserved end residues are part of each CDR3. Fields, in order: V gene, clone size, J gene, D gene, CDR3 DNA, CDR3 protein. D genes are given only for firm matches. Some rows mark clone size as missing; the rest say once, few, many or name a class of expanded clone.

V gene: TRBV12-3/TRBV12-4; clone size: .; J gene: TRBJ1-3; D gene: TRBD1; CDR3 DNA: TGTGCCAGCAGTCCGGGACAGGGTGGAAACACCATATATTTT; CDR3 protein: CASSPGQGGNTIYF
V gene: TRBV6-5; clone size: .; J gene: TRBJ2-3; D gene: .; CDR3 DNA: TGTGCCAGCAGTTACTCGGTGCAGGGTTACACAGATACGCAGTATTTT; CDR3 protein: CASSYSVQGYTDTQYF
V gene: TRBV27; clone size: .; J gene: TRBJ2-1; D gene: TRBD2; CDR3 DNA: TGTGCCAGCAGTCCACATACTAGCGGGGGAGGTTCTAATGAGCAGTTCTTC; CDR3 protein: CASSPHTSGGGSNEQFF
V gene: TRBV7-9; clone size: .; J gene: TRBJ2-1; D gene: .; CDR3 DNA: TGTGCCAGCAGCCCTAAAGGGGGGTACTCCTACAATGAGCAGTTCTTC; CDR3 protein: CASSPKGGYSYNEQFF
V gene: TRBV12-3/TRBV12-4; clone size: few; J gene: TRBJ2-7; D gene: TRBD2; CDR3 DNA: TGTGCCAGCAGTTTTCGGACTAGCGGGAGGAACGTCTACGAGCAGTACTTC; CDR3 protein: CASSFRTSGRNVYEQYF
V gene: TRBV6-5; clone size: few; J gene: TRBJ2-2; D gene: TRBD1; CDR3 DNA: TGTGCCAGCAGTCACCGGGACAGGGGGATGGGGGAGCTGTTTTTT; CDR3 protein: CASSHRDRGMGELFF
V gene: TRBV19; clone size: .; J gene: TRBJ2-7; D gene: .; CDR3 DNA: TGTGCCAGTAGTATAGAAGAGGGAGGCTACGAGCAGTACTTC; CDR3 protein: CASSIEEGGYEQYF
V gene: TRBV7-9; clone size: few; J gene: TRBJ2-1; D gene: .; CDR3 DNA: TGTGCCAGCAGCCCCTATCTCGGCGGCAATGAGCAGTTCTTC; CDR3 protein: CASSPYLGGNEQFF
V gene: TRBV24-1; clone size: .; J gene: TRBJ2-2; D gene: .; CDR3 DNA: TGTGCCACCAGTGAGCTCCAGGGGACCGGGGAGCTGTTTTTT; CDR3 protein: CATSELQGTGELFF
V gene: TRBV4-1; clone size: few; J gene: TRBJ2-5; D gene: .; CDR3 DNA: TGCGCCAGCAGCCAAGCCTCCAGGGCGATCAATCAAGAGACCCAGTACTTC; CDR3 protein: CASSQASRAINQETQYF
V gene: TRBV9; clone size: .; J gene: TRBJ2-1; D gene: .; CDR3 DNA: TGTGCCAGCAGCGTAACCCCCGGGAGTACCGACAATGAGCAGTTCTTC; CDR3 protein: CASSVTPGSTDNEQFF
V gene: TRBV10-3; clone size: .; J gene: TRBJ2-3; D gene: .; CDR3 DNA: TGTGCCATCAAAGAGACAGGCACAGATACGCAGTATTTT; CDR3 protein: CAIKETGTDTQYF
V gene: TRBV24-1; clone size: .; J gene: TRBJ2-1; D gene: .; CDR3 DNA: TGTGCCACCAGTGATCAAGGGGGTCCCGACAGGAATGAGCAGTTCTTC; CDR3 protein: CATSDQGGPDRNEQFF
V gene: TRBV30; clone size: .; J gene: TRBJ1-2; D gene: TRBD1; CDR3 DNA: TGTGCCTGGATAGAAGGGGGCACCCCGGGACGGAACTATGGCTACACCTTC; CDR3 protein: CAWIEGGTPGRNYGYTF
V gene: TRBV5-5; clone size: few; J gene: TRBJ1-2; D gene: .; CDR3 DNA: TGTGCCAGCAGCTTGACAGTGACCTTCGATGGCTACACCTTC; CDR3 protein: CASSLTVTFDGYTF
V gene: TRBV9; clone size: .; J gene: TRBJ2-3; D gene: .; CDR3 DNA: TGTGCCAGCAGCGTACAACCGTCGAGCACAGATACGCAGTATTTT; CDR3 protein: CASSVQPSSTDTQYF
V gene: TRBV5-4; clone size: .; J gene: TRBJ2-1; D gene: TRBD2; CDR3 DNA: TGTGCCAGCAGCTCGGGACTAGCGGGTAATTACAATGAGCAGTTCTTC; CDR3 protein: CASSSGLAGNYNEQFF